This TCR beta chain was found in a study of cytomegalovirus exposure and HLA in healthy donors. Study-wide results and limits: Researchers catalogued some 160 TCR beta chains as cytomegalovirus-associated. In a later analysis, a genetic analysis reported fewer productive-TCR N-insertions in an Asian-associated ancestry cluster than the cohort average. High specificity and sensitivity for cytomegalovirus status were reported for the classifier.

Concerning this clone itself: The antigen is not known.

Amplification used 60 Vbeta primers and 13 Jbeta primers. TCRdb's table, derived via immunoSEQ multiplex PCR, lists solely in-frame clones and lacks some. The sample shows 80,000 to 100,000 clones, over 65% of them seen only once. This receptor was obtained from a woman aged 18-29 years in good health and CMV-seropositive. Specimen: PBMCs.

The CDR3 DNA reads as TGTGCCAGCAGCCGAGCATCCGAGGGTCTCCAGTTCTTC. Residues: CASSRASEGLQFF. The chain employs TRBV28 and TRBJ2-1, with D possibly being TRBD2 (5 bases). This CDR3 has 13 amino acids. Trimming cost V 6 bases and J 13 bases, with 19 bases left between them. Looked up from germline, CDR1 is MDHEN and CDR2 is SYDVKM.